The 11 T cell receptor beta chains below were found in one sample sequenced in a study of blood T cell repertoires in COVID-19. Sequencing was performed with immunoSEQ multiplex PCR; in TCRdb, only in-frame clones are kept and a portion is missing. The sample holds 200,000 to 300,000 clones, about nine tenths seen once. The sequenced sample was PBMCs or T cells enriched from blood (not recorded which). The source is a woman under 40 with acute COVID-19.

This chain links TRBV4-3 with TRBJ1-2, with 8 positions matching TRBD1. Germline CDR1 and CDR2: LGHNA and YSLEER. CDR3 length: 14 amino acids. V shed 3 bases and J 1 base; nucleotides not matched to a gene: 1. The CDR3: CASSQDRDNYGYTF. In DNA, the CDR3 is TGCGCCAGCAGCCAGGACAGGGATAACTATGGCTACACCTTC.

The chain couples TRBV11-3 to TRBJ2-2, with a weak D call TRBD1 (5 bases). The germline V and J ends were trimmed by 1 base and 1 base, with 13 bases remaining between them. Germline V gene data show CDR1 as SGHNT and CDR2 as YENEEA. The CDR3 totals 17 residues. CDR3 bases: TGTGCCAGCAGCTTAGTGGTTCAGGGTTTGAACACCGGGGAGCTGTTTTTT. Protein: CASSLVVQGLNTGELFF.

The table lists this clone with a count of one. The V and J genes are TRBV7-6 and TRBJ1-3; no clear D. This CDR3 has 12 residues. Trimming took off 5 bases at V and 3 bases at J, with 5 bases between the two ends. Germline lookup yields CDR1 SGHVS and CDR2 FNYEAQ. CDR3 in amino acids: CASSHSGNTIYF. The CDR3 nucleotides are TGTGCCAGCAGCCACAGTGGAAACACCATATATTTT.

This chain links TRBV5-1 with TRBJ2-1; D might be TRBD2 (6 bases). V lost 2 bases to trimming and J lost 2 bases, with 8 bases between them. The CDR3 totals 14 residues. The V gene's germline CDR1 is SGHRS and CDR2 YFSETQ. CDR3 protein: CASSFGGTYNEQFF. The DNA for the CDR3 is TGCGCCAGCAGCTTCGGGGGAACCTACAATGAGCAGTTCTTC.

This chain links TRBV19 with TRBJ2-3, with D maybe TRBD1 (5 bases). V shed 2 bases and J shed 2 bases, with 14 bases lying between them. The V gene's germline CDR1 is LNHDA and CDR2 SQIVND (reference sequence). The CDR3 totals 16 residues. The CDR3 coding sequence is TGTGCCAGTAGTATAACAGGTGCAGCCTCCACAGATACGCAGTATTTT. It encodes CASSITGAASTDTQYF.

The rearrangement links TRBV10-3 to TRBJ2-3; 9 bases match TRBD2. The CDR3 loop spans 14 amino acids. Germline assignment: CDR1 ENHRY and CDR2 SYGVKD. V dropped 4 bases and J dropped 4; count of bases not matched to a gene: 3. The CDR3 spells CAISGGGAPDTQYF. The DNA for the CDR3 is TGTGCCATCAGTGGCGGGGGGGCCCCAGATACGCAGTATTTT.

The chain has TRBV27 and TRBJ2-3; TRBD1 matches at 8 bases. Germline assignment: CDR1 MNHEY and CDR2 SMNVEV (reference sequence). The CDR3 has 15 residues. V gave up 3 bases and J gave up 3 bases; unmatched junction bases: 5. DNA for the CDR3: TGTGCCAGCAGTTTCCGGACAGGGCCAACAGATACGCAGTATTTT. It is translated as CASSFRTGPTDTQYF.

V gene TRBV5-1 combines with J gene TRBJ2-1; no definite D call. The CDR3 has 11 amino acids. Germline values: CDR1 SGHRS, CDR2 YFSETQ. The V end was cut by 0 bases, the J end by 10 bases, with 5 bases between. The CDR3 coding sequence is TGCGCCAGCAGCTTGGCCCGGGAGCAGTTCTTC. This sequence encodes CASSLAREQFF.

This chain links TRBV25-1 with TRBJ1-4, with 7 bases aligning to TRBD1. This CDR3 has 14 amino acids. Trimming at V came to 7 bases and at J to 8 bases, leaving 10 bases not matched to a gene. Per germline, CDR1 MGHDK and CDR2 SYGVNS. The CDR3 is CASKQTGITEKLFF. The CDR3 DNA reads TGTGCCAGCAAGCAGACAGGGATAACCGAAAAACTGTTTTTT.

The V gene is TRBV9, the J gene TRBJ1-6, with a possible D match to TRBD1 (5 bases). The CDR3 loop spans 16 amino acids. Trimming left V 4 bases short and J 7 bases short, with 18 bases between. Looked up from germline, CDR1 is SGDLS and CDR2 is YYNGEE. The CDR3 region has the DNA TGTGCCAGCAGCACTCCAGCTGACAGTTACAATTCACCCCTCCACTTT. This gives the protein CASSTPADSYNSPLHF.

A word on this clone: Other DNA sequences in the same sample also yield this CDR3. CDR3 protein: CASSLRQGAYEQYF. DNA for the CDR3: TGTGCCAGCAGCTTGAGACAGGGGGCCTACGAGCAGTACTTC. The rearrangement links TRBV11-2 to TRBJ2-7, with 9 bases fitting TRBD1. CDR1 is SGHAT, CDR2 FQNNGV, per germline. The V gene end was trimmed by 3 bases and the J gene end by 2 bases; junction bases not matched to a gene: 2. The CDR3 is made up of 14 amino acids.